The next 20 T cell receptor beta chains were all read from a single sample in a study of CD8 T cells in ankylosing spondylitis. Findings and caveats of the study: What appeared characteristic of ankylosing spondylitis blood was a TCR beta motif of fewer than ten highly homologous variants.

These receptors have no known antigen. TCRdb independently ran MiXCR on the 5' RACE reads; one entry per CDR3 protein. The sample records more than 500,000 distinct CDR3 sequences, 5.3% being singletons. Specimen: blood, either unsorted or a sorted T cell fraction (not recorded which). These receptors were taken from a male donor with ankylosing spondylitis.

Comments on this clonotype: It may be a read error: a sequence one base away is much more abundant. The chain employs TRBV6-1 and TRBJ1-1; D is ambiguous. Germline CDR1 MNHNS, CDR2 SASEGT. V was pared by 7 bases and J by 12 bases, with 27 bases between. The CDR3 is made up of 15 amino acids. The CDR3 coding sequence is TGTGCCAGCATCAATGCGGGCCAGTACGGATCCCAATCTTTCTTT. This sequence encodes CASINAGQYGSQSFF.

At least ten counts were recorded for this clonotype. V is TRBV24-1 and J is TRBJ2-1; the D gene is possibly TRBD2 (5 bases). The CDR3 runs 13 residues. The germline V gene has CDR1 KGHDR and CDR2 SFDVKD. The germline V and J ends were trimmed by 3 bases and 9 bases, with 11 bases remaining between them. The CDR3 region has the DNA TGTGCCACCAGTGATCACAGCGGAATTGAGCAGTTCTTC. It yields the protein CATSDHSGIEQFF.

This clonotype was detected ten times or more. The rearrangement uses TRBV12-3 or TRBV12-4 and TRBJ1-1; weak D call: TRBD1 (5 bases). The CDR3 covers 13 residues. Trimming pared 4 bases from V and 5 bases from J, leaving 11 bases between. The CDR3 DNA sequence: TGTGCCAGCAGTTCGCCTTGGGGGACTGAAGCTTTCTTT. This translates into CASSSPWGTEAFF.

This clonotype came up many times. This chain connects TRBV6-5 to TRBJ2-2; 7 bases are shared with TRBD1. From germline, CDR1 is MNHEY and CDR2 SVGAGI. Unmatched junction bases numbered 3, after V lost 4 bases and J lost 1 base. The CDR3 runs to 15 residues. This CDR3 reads CASSSRTGNTGELFF. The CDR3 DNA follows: TGTGCCAGCAGTTCTCGGACAGGGAACACCGGGGAGCTGTTTTTT.

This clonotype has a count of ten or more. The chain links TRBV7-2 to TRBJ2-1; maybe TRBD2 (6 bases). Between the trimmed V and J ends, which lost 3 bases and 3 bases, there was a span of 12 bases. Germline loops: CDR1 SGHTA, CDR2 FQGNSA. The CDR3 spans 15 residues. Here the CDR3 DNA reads TGTGCCAGCAGCTTTACGGGGGAGGTCTACAATGAGCAGTTCTTC. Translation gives CASSFTGEVYNEQFF.

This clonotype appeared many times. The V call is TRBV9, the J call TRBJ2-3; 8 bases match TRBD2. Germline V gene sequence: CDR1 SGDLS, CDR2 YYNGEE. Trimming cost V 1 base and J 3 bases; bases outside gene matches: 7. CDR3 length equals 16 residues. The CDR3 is CASSVTSGSSTDTQYF. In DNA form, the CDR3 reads TGTGCCAGCAGCGTAACAAGCGGGAGTTCTACAGATACGCAGTATTTT.

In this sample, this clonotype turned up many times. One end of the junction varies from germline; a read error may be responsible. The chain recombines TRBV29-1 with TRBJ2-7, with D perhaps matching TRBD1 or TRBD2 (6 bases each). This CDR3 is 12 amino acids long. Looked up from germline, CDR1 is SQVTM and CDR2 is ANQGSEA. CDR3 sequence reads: CSGGPVEGGFHF. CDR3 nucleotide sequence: TGCAGCGGCGGCCCCGTCGAAGGGGGGTTCCACTTC.

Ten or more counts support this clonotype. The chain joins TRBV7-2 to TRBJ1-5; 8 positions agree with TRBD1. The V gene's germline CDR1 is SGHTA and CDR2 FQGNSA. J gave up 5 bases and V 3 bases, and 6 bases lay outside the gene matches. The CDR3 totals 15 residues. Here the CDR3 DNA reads TGTGCCAGCAGCTTTACTACAGGGGGGTATCAGCCCCAGCATTTT. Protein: CASSFTTGGYQPQHF.

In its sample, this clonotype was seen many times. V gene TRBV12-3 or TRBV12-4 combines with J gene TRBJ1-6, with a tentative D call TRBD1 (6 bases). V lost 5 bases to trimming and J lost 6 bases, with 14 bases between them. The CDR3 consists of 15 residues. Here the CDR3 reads CASSPRTEINSPLHF. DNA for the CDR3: TGTGCCAGCAGTCCCAGGACAGAAATTAATTCACCCCTCCACTTT.

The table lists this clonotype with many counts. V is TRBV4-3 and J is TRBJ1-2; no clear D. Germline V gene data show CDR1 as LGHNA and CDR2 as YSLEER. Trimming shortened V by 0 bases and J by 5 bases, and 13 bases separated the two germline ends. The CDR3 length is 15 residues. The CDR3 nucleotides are TGCGCCAGCAGCCAAGATATGTCCAGCGGTTATGGCTACACCTTC. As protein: CASSQDMSSGYGYTF.

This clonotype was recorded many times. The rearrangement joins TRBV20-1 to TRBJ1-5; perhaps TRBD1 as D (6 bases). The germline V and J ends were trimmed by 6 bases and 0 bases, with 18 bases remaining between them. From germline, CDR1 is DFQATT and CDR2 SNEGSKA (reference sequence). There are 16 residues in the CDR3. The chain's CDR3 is CSAIGLGAHSNQPQHF. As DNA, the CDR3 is TGCAGTGCCATCGGTTTGGGGGCCCATAGCAATCAGCCCCAGCATTTT.

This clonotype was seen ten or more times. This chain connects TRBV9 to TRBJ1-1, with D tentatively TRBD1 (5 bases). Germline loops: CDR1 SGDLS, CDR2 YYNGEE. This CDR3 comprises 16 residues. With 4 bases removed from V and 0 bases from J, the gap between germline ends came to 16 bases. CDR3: CASSTSTGGMNTEAFF. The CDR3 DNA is TGTGCCAGCAGCACCTCGACCGGGGGGATGAACACTGAAGCTTTCTTT.

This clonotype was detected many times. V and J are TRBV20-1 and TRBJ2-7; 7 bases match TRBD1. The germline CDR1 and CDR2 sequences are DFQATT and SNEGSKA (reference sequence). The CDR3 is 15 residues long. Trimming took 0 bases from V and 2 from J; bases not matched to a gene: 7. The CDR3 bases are TGCAGTGCTAGAGATCGTCAGGGGGACCCCTACGAGCAGTACTTC. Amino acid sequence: CSARDRQGDPYEQYF.

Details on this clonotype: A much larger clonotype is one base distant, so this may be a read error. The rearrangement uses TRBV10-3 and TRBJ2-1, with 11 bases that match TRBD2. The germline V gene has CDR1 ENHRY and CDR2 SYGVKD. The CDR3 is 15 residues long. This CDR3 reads CAINQLAGAYNEQLF. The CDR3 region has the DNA TGTGCCATCAACCAACTAGCGGGAGCCTACAATGAGCAGTTGTTC.

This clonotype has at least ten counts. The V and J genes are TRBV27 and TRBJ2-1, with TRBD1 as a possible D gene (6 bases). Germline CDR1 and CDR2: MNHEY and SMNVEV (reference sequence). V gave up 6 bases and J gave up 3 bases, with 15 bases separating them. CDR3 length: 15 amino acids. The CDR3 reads CASRRPGVLYNEQFF. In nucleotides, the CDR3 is TGTGCCAGCAGGCGTCCAGGGGTGCTCTACAATGAGCAGTTCTTC.

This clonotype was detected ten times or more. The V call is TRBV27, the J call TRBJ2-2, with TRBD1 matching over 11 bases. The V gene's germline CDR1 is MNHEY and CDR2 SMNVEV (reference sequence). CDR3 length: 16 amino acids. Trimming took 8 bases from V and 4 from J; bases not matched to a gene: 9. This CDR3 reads CASDTDRGRGTGELFF. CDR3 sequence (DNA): TGTGCCAGCGACACGGACAGGGGGCGCGGCACCGGGGAGCTGTTTTTT.

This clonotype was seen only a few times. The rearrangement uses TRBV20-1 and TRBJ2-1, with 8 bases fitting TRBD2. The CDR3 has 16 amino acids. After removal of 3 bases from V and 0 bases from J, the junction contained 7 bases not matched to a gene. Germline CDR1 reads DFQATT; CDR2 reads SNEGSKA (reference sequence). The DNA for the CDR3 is TGCAGTGCTAGGCAACCAAGCGGGAGCTCCTACAATGAGCAGTTCTTC. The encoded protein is CSARQPSGSSYNEQFF.

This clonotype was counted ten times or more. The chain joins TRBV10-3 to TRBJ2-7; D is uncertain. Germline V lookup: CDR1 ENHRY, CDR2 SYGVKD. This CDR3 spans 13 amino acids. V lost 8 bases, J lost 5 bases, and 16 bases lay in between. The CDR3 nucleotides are TGTGCCATCGGGCCCACCCCGGCCCACGAGCAGTACTTC. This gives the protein CAIGPTPAHEQYF.

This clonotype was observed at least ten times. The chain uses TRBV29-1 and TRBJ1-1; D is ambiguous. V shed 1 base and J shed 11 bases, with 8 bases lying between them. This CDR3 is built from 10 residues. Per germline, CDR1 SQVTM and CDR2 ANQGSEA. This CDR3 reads CSVEVEEAFF. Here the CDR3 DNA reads TGCAGCGTTGAAGTGGAAGAGGCTTTCTTT. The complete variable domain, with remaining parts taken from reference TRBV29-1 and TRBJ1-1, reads SAVISQKPSRDICQRGTSLTIQCQVDSQVTMMFWYRQQPGQSLTLIATANQGSEATYESGFVIDKFPISRPNLTFSTLTVSNMSPEDSSIYLCSVEVEEAFFGQGTRLTVV.

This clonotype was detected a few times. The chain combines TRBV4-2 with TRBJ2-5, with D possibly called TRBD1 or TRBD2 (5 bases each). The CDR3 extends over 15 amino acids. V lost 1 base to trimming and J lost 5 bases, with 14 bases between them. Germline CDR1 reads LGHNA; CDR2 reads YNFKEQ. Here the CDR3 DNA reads TGTGCCAGCAGCCAAGGACGGGACCACGGGGAGACCCAGTACTTC. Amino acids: CASSQGRDHGETQYF.